This paragraph reports one T cell receptor beta chain. Here immunoSEQ multiplex PCR was the method, and the copy in TCRdb shows in-frame clones only, minus some. The sample holds fewer than 250,000 clones, around nine tenths seen once. The sample is drawn from a study of blood T cell repertoires in COVID-19. This CDR3 is built from 15 residues. Trimming cost V 0 bases and J 4 bases; bases outside gene matches: 5. Per germline, CDR1 SGHTA and CDR2 FQGNSA. Input material: peripheral blood. This chain joins TRBV7-2 and TRBJ2-5; 7 bases map to TRBD2. This receptor was obtained from a man between 60 and 70 years old who had recovered from COVID-19. Here the CDR3 DNA reads TGTGCCAGCAGCTTAGCGGCCCCGGGAGGAGAGACCCAGTACTTC. Residues: CASSLAAPGGETQYF.